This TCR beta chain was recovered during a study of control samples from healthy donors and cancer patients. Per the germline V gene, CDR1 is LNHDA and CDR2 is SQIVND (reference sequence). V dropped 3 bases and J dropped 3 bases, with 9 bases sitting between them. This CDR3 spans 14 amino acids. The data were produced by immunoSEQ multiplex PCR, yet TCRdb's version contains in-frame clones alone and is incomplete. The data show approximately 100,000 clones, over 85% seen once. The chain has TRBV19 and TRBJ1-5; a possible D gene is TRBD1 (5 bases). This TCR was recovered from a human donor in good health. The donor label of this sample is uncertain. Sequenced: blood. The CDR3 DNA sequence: TGTGCCAGTAGTATCCGGGGCCCCAATCAGCCCCAGCATTTT. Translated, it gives CASSIRGPNQPQHF.